Listed here are 8 T cell receptor beta chains from one sample, sequenced in a study of T cells in localized non-small cell lung cancer. Method: immunoSEQ multiplex PCR; TCRdb's copy keeps in-frame clones and lacks some. The data show 3,000 to 4,000 clones, with 15% to 25% seen just once and approximately 5% held by the top ten. The material was lung tumor tissue, obtained before any cancer treatment. The receptor set was obtained from a female donor aged 60 or older with stage II lung adenocarcinoma.

The chain has TRBV7-1 and TRBJ2-7, with D perhaps matching TRBD2 (5 bases). Being an ORF, TRBV7-1 has a function that is uncertain. Deletions cut 4 bases from V and 6 bases from J, with 13 bases between. This CDR3 is built from 13 residues. CDR3 residues: CASSLAPEGEQYF. As DNA, the CDR3 is TGTGCCAGCAGCTTAGCCCCTGAGGGCGAGCAGTACTTC.

V and J are TRBV11-3 and TRBJ2-1; perhaps TRBD2 as D (6 bases). The CDR3 consists of 16 residues. The germline V and J ends were trimmed by 1 base and 1 base, with 11 bases remaining between them. CDR1 and CDR2 from the germline V gene are SGHNT and YENEEA. The CDR3 DNA reads TGTGCCAGCAGCTTAGTTCTGGGAGGTTCCTACAATGAGCAGTTCTTC. Its protein product is CASSLVLGGSYNEQFF.

This clone was observed a few times. The chain couples TRBV28 to TRBJ1-1; D gene unclear. This CDR3 contains 12 residues. Trimming took off 6 bases at V and 0 bases at J, with 5 bases between the two ends. Germline V gene data show CDR1 as MDHEN and CDR2 as SYDVKM. The CDR3 loop is CASRGVNTEAFF. The DNA for the CDR3 is TGTGCCAGCAGGGGAGTGAACACTGAAGCTTTCTTT.

This sequence joins TRBV28 and TRBJ1-2; D gene uncertain. V dropped 3 bases and J dropped 7 bases, with 9 bases sitting between them. Germline V gene lookup returns CDR1 MDHEN and CDR2 SYDVKM. The CDR3 loop spans 12 amino acids. In nucleotides, the CDR3 is TGTGCCAGCAGTTTCCCGGGTGCTGGCTACACCTTC. As protein: CASSFPGAGYTF.

The chain combines TRBV6-1 with TRBJ2-1; TRBD1 might be the D (5 bases). Deletions cut 1 base from V and 1 base from J, with 11 bases between. Germline CDR1 is MNHNS and CDR2 is SASEGT. The CDR3 covers 16 residues. In nucleotides, the CDR3 is TGTGCCAGCAGTGAAGGGCCAGGGCTATCCTACAATGAGCAGTTCTTC. It is translated as CASSEGPGLSYNEQFF.

In DNA form, the CDR3 reads TGTGCCACCAGCAGGGCAAAAGGACAGGGACATGGCTACACCTTC. Protein: CATSRAKGQGHGYTF. V and J are TRBV15 and TRBJ1-2, with 8 positions matching TRBD1. This CDR3 is 15 amino acids long. J was trimmed by 6 bases and V by 3 bases; bases with no gene match: 9. Germline V gives CDR1 LNHNV, CDR2 YYDKDF (reference sequence).

The chain carries TRBV28 and TRBJ1-2, with D hard to call. In germline, CDR1 is MDHEN, CDR2 SYDVKM. This CDR3 region has 15 residues. Trimming removed 2 bases at V and 1 base at J, with 11 bases between. The CDR3 DNA reads TGTGCCAGCAGTTTAAGGGCAGAAATTAACTATGGCTACACCTTC. This encodes CASSLRAEINYGYTF.

This clone was counted a few times. The chain carries TRBV6-8 and TRBJ1-2, with D tentatively TRBD1 (5 bases). The V and J ends lost 2 bases and 7 bases respectively, with 11 bases between them. The CDR3 sequence is 13 residues long. The germline CDR1 and CDR2 sequences are MNHGY and SAAAGT. The CDR3 DNA follows: TGTGCCAGCAGTTACGAGGGGATGGCTGGCTACACCTTC. The encoded protein is CASSYEGMAGYTF.